Each of the 13 T cell receptor beta chains below was sequenced from the same sample in a study of blood T cell repertoires in COVID-19. Assay used: immunoSEQ multiplex PCR; TCRdb lists only in-frame clones, some missing. The sample shows 150,000 or so clones, around 84% of them seen only once. Material: peripheral blood. These receptors originate from a woman aged 45-59 years in a cohort sampled during active or convalescent COVID-19.

The J gene is TRBJ2-1, the V gene TRBV5-1; 7 bases are shared with TRBD1. Trimming at V came to 4 bases and at J to 12 bases, leaving 7 bases not matched to a gene. The CDR3 sequence is 12 residues long. Germline V lookup: CDR1 SGHRS, CDR2 YFSETQ. For the CDR3, the DNA is TGCGCCAGCAGCAACGACAGGGTTTGGCAGTTCTTC. Residues: CASSNDRVWQFF.

CDR3 sequence reads: CASSPLLAGGLNEQFF. CDR3 DNA: TGTGCCAGCAGCCCCTTACTAGCGGGGGGGCTTAATGAGCAGTTCTTC. The chain combines TRBV13 with TRBJ2-1, with TRBD2 identical over 13 bases. Germline loops: CDR1 PRHDT, CDR2 FYEKMQ (reference sequence). V lost 5 bases and J lost 7; bases outside the gene matches: 8. The CDR3 consists of 16 residues.

The chain joins TRBV19 to TRBJ2-7; tentative D call: TRBD1 (7 bases). Trimming removed 5 bases from V and 4 bases from J, with 18 bases in between. Germline assignment: CDR1 LNHDA and CDR2 SQIVND (reference sequence). CDR3 length: 15 amino acids. CDR3 region: CASSATGDWAYEQYF. The CDR3 DNA is TGTGCCAGTAGTGCAACAGGGGACTGGGCTTACGAGCAGTACTTC.

By share of the sample, this clone is medium-sized. The genes are TRBV4-2 and TRBJ2-5; 9 nucleotides match TRBD2. The CDR3 totals 16 residues. With 4 bases clipped from V and 5 bases from J, the junction kept 11 bases outside the gene matches. Germline assignment: CDR1 LGHNA and CDR2 YNFKEQ. The CDR3 is CASSPGGGSGGETQYF. DNA of the CDR3: TGTGCCAGCAGCCCGGGCGGGGGCAGCGGGGGGGAGACCCAGTACTTC.

The chain has TRBV9 and TRBJ1-2; 9 bases are a match to TRBD1. J gave up 8 bases and V 2 bases, and 16 bases lay outside the gene matches. CDR1 and CDR2 (germline): SGDLS, YYNGEE. The length of the CDR3 is 17 residues. The CDR3 bases are TGTGCCAGCAGCGTTGACGATGGGACAGGGTTGATTCGAGGCTACACCTTC. Amino acids: CASSVDDGTGLIRGYTF. Together with reference TRBV9 and TRBJ1-2, the CDR3 gives the full variable domain: DSGVTQTPKHLITATGQRVTLRCSPRSGDLSVYWYQQSLDQGLQFLIQYYNGEERAKGNILERFSAQQFPDLHSELNLSSLELGDSALYFCASSVDDGTGLIRGYTFGSGTRLTVV.

The V and J genes are TRBV10-2 and TRBJ1-2; D is unclear. CDR3 length equals 16 residues. V lost 4 bases, J lost 0 bases, and 15 bases lay in between. Germline-derived CDR1 and CDR2 are WSHSY and SAAADI. This CDR3 reads CASSGRAGPTNYGYTF. As DNA, the CDR3 is TGCGCCAGCAGTGGGAGGGCAGGTCCCACTAACTATGGCTACACCTTC.

The chain combines TRBV29-1 with TRBJ2-2; 8 bases are shared with TRBD2. Germline V gene data show CDR1 as SQVTM and CDR2 as ANQGSEA. The V gene end was trimmed by 5 bases and the J gene end by 2 bases; junction bases not matched to a gene: 4. This CDR3 region has 14 residues. The DNA for the CDR3 is TGCAGCGTTTTGAGCGGGGGAAACACCGGGGAGCTGTTTTTT. This sequence encodes CSVLSGGNTGELFF.

This chain links TRBV4-3 with TRBJ1-2; D call uncertain. CDR1 is LGHNA and CDR2 is YSLEER in the germline V gene. V was shortened by 4 bases and J by 5 bases, with 20 bases between the two germline ends. The CDR3 is 16 residues long. The CDR3 loop reads CASSPRGGRPGYGYTF. CDR3 nucleotide sequence: TGCGCCAGCAGCCCTAGAGGAGGGAGACCGGGGTATGGCTACACCTTC.

This clone was recorded a few times. V is TRBV30 and J is TRBJ1-6; tentatively, D is TRBD1 (5 bases). Germline V gene lookup returns CDR1 GTSNPN and CDR2 SVGIG (reference sequence). The CDR3 totals 15 residues. With 1 base removed from V and 7 bases from J, the gap between germline ends came to 14 bases. CDR3 nucleotides: TGTGCCTGGAGTGGAAGGGGACTGACAAATTCACCCCTCCACTTT. Its protein is CAWSGRGLTNSPLHF.

Of note for this clone: It is unclear where the CDR3 begins or ends on the DNA, so no DNA is shown, and the CDR3 is as TCRdb lists it. The CDR3 reads CTSSQVASGADTGELFF. The rearrangement uses TRBV1 and TRBJ2-2; TRBD2, the table's D call, was not compared with the DNA. TRBV1 is a pseudogene segment. The CDR3 is 17 residues long, counting both termini.

J is TRBJ2-5 and V is TRBV19; D is possibly TRBD1 (6 bases). The ends were cut back, 6 bases at V and 7 bases at J, with 18 bases in the middle. CDR1 and CDR2 from the germline V gene are LNHDA and SQIVND (reference sequence). The CDR3 loop spans 14 amino acids. This CDR3 is CASRLAGDDGTQYF. The CDR3 coding sequence is TGTGCCAGTAGGTTGGCAGGGGACGATGGGACCCAGTACTTC. The whole variable domain, filled in from reference TRBV19 and TRBJ2-5, reads DGGITQSPKYLFRKEGQNVTLSCEQNLNHDAMYWYRQDPGQGLRLIYYSQIVNDFQKGDIAEGYSVSREKKESFPLTVTSAQKNPTAFYLCASRLAGDDGTQYFGPGTRLLVL.

The chain combines TRBV29-1 with TRBJ2-7; tentatively, D is TRBD2 (6 bases). Trimming cost V 6 bases and J 7 bases, with 25 bases left between them. Germline CDR1 and CDR2: SQVTM and ANQGSEA. The CDR3 has 15 residues. The CDR3 is CSVEGGDLVTGEQYF. The DNA of the CDR3 is TGCAGCGTCGAGGGCGGGGATTTGGTCACGGGGGAGCAGTACTTC.

The V and J genes are TRBV21-1 and TRBJ1-1. TRBV21-1 is a known pseudogene. This CDR3 spans 16 amino acids. CDR3 amino acids: CASSKSLEGENTEAFF. The CDR3 coding sequence is TGTGCCAGCAGCAAAAGCTTGGAGGGTGAGAACACTGAAGCTTTCTTT.